This T cell receptor (beta chain) is from a study of T-cell memory formation after mild COVID-19. Study-level information: In these data, TCR clusters were largely donor specific. Findings and limits, study-wide: Some responding clones appeared in pre-infection memory, suggesting cross-reactive memory joined. Day 15 to 85 contracting clones showed balanced CD4/CD8; later expanders leaned CD4+.

TCRdb re-derived calls from the 5' RACE reads in MiXCR, one entry per CDR3 protein. This sample has hundreds of thousands of distinct CDR3 sequences, with 20% found just once. This clonotype was counted a few times. What it recognizes is unknown. This clonotype was sampled from an adult woman who had mild COVID-19 (a few samples of this study predate the infection). Cell type and time point are not known. Sequencing used PBMCs or a T cell subset sorted from them (not recorded which).

The CDR3 reads CASSYGSSGSGELTF. For the CDR3, the DNA is TGTGCCAGCAGTTACGGGTCTAGCGGGAGTGGGGAGCTGACTTTC. The chain joins TRBV6-6 to TRBJ2-6; 10 bases are a match to TRBD2. CDR3 size: 15 residues. Germline CDR1 MNHNY, CDR2 SVGAGI (reference sequence). J gave up 16 bases and V 2 bases, and 11 bases lay outside the gene matches.